The 25 T cell receptor beta chains listed next were all sequenced from one sample in a study of T cells in Graves' hyperthyroidism and ophthalmopathy. Authors of the study amplified TCR beta CDR3 regions from RNA transcripts. A first-round RT-PCR of the TCR CDR3 used the HTBI primer set. TCRdb called the multiplex PCR reads again in MiXCR, with one record for every CDR3 protein. The sample carries 250,000 to 350,000 distinct CDR3 sequences, roughly 17% recorded once. The sequenced material came from blood. The receptors here all came from a man between 25 and 39 years old with Graves' hyperthyroidism.

This clonotype has only a few counts. The chain carries TRBV19 and TRBJ1-5; unclear D gene. The CDR3 consists of 16 residues. V was shortened by 3 bases and J by 5 bases, with 17 bases between the two germline ends. CDR1 and CDR2 from the germline V gene are LNHDA and SQIVND (reference sequence). CDR3 in DNA: TGTGCCAGTAGTATTAGCCCTACCAAACGACATCAGCCCCAGCATTTT. This encodes CASSISPTKRHQPQHF.

V gene TRBV19 combines with J gene TRBJ2-2; D perhaps matches TRBD1 (6 bases). Germline V gene sequence: CDR1 LNHDA, CDR2 SQIVND (reference sequence). Trimming removed 6 bases at V and 4 bases at J, with 12 bases between. This CDR3 region has 14 residues. The CDR3 region has the DNA TGTGCCAGTAGACCAGGGGTGATCACCGGGGAGCTGTTTTTT. It encodes CASRPGVITGELFF.

This clonotype was recorded many times. The gene calls are TRBV6-5 and TRBJ2-3; D remains ambiguous. Trimming took off 0 bases at V and 0 bases at J, with 13 bases between the two ends. The CDR3 is 17 amino acids. CDR1 is MNHEY and CDR2 is SVGAGI in the germline V gene. This CDR3 is CASSYSIASTSTDTQYF. The CDR3 DNA reads TGTGCCAGCAGTTACTCGATAGCTTCCACCAGCACAGATACGCAGTATTTT.

This clonotype was observed a few times. V usage is TRBV5-6 and J usage is TRBJ2-1; D unresolved. Trimming removed 4 bases at V and 9 bases at J, with 17 bases between. Germline assignment: CDR1 SGHDT and CDR2 YYEEEE. The CDR3 has 14 residues. CDR3 sequence: CASSLCAKECEQFF. The CDR3 nucleotides are TGTGCCAGCAGCCTTTGCGCCAAGGAGTGTGAGCAGTTCTTC.

There are many counts of this clonotype. The V call is TRBV5-1, the J call TRBJ2-7; D is undetermined. With 4 bases removed from V and 1 base from J, the gap between germline ends came to 12 bases. The CDR3 contains 14 residues. The V gene's germline CDR1 is SGHRS and CDR2 YFSETQ. This CDR3 reads CASSPGLGSYEQYF. CDR3 DNA: TGCGCCAGCAGCCCGGGTCTTGGTTCCTACGAGCAGTACTTC.

The sample holds many counts of this clonotype. V gene TRBV30 combines with J gene TRBJ2-3; TRBD2 aligns across 7 bases. The germline CDR1 and CDR2 sequences are GTSNPN and SVGIG (reference sequence). CDR3 size: 13 residues. V was pared by 2 bases and J by 1 base, with 0 bases of the junction left unmatched. CDR3 region: CAWSSGGTDTQYF. For the CDR3, the DNA is TGTGCCTGGAGTAGCGGGGGCACAGATACGCAGTATTTT.

V usage is TRBV5-1 and J usage is TRBJ2-7, with 14 nucleotides matching TRBD2. Germline V lookup: CDR1 SGHRS, CDR2 YFSETQ. Trimming cost V 5 bases and J 5 bases; bases outside gene matches: 9. The CDR3 covers 16 residues. CDR3 nucleotides: TGCGCCAGCAGACCACCCGGGACTAGCGGGAGCCACGAGCAGTACTTC. Protein sequence: CASRPPGTSGSHEQYF. The whole variable domain, filled in from reference TRBV5-1 and TRBJ2-7, reads KAGVTQTPRYLIKTRGQQVTLSCSPISGHRSVSWYQQTPGQGLQFLFEYFSETQRNKGNFPGRFSGRQFSNSRSEMNVSTLELGDSALYLCASRPPGTSGSHEQYFGPGTRLTVT.

The V gene is TRBV20-1, the J gene TRBJ2-3, with no clear D. Trimming cost V 3 bases and J 2 bases, with 9 bases left between them. This CDR3 is built from 13 residues. From germline, CDR1 is DFQATT and CDR2 SNEGSKA (reference sequence). The CDR3 DNA sequence: TGCAGTGCTAGTGCGATAACCACAGATACGCAGTATTTT. Translated, it gives CSASAITTDTQYF.

This sequence joins TRBV29-1 and TRBJ2-2; 9 bases agree with TRBD2. CDR1 and CDR2 from the germline V gene are SQVTM and ANQGSEA. J lost 4 bases, V lost 4 bases, and 7 bases had no gene match. CDR3 size: 15 residues. The CDR3: CSVVGGRAGTGELFF. CDR3 nucleotides: TGCAGCGTTGTTGGCGGGAGGGCTGGCACCGGGGAGCTGTTTTTT.

This clonotype was picked up many times. The rearrangement uses TRBV20-1 and TRBJ1-2, with D unresolved. Germline CDR1 and CDR2: DFQATT and SNEGSKA (reference sequence). This CDR3 has 16 residues. Trimming pared 1 base from V and 2 bases from J, leaving 17 bases between. The CDR3 here is CSARGLGVNPNYGYTF. In DNA, the CDR3 is TGCAGTGCTAGAGGTCTAGGAGTTAACCCCAACTATGGCTACACCTTC.

The genes are TRBV7-2 and TRBJ2-1; 7 nucleotides align to TRBD2. The CDR3 runs 16 residues. V dropped 0 bases and J dropped 10; count of bases not matched to a gene: 12. The V gene's germline CDR1 is SGHTA and CDR2 FQGNSA. CDR3 sequence: CASSLASGNRMCEQFF. The CDR3 DNA reads TGTGCCAGCAGCTTAGCCAGCGGGAACCGAATGTGCGAGCAGTTCTTC.

This clonotype appeared many times. The chain carries TRBV28 and TRBJ2-7, with 10 bases that match TRBD1. Trimming took 5 bases from V and 3 from J; bases not matched to a gene: 7. The germline gives CDR1 MDHEN, CDR2 SYDVKM. The CDR3 length is 15 residues. The CDR3: CASSARWTGGYEQYF. As DNA, the CDR3 is TGTGCCAGCAGTGCTCGGTGGACAGGGGGCTACGAGCAGTACTTC.

This clonotype has only a few counts. This chain connects TRBV6-1 to TRBJ1-4, with a weak D call TRBD1 (6 bases). Looked up from germline, CDR1 is MNHNS and CDR2 is SASEGT. V shed 6 bases and J shed 0 bases, with 14 bases lying between them. This CDR3 has 16 amino acids. The CDR3 loop is CASSETGSSTNEKLFF. The CDR3, as DNA: TGTGCCAGCAGCGAGACAGGCTCTTCAACTAATGAAAAACTGTTTTTT.

This clonotype appeared many times. The chain employs TRBV24-1 and TRBJ2-2; 8 bases align to TRBD1. The CDR3 loop spans 13 amino acids. V dropped 8 bases and J dropped 7; count of bases not matched to a gene: 5. The germline CDR1 and CDR2 sequences are KGHDR and SFDVKD. DNA of the CDR3: TGTGCCACCAAGGACAGGGTGAGCGGGGAGCTGTTTTTT. This sequence encodes CATKDRVSGELFF.

This clonotype was recorded once. One base away lies a much larger clone, so this may be a sequencing read error. The V and J genes are TRBV11-1 and TRBJ2-5, with 12 bases matching TRBD2. The CDR3 has 15 residues. The germline V gene encodes CDR1 SGHAT and CDR2 FQDESV (reference sequence). Here the CDR3 reads CASRRLAGVGETPYF. DNA of the CDR3: TGCGCCAGCAGGAGACTAGCGGGAGTAGGGGAGACCCCGTACTTC.

The sample holds many counts of this clonotype. The V and J genes are TRBV18 and TRBJ1-2; perhaps TRBD1 as D (6 bases). The CDR3 totals 13 residues. CDR1 KGHSH and CDR2 LQKENI come from the germline V gene. V was trimmed by 3 bases and J by 8 bases, leaving 13 bases between them. The CDR3: CASSPEGGDGYTF. CDR3 sequence (DNA): TGTGCCAGCTCACCGGAGGGGGGAGACGGCTACACCTTC.

A few counts support this clonotype. The chain links TRBV4-1 to TRBJ1-2; D gene ambiguous. V lost 5 bases, J lost 2 bases, and 6 bases lay in between. Germline CDR1 MGHRA, CDR2 YSYEKL. The CDR3 is made up of 12 amino acids. CDR3 sequence (DNA): TGCGCCAGCAGCGCTGTAAACTATGGCTACACCTTC. It encodes CASSAVNYGYTF.

The chain uses TRBV2 and TRBJ2-1; 10 positions match TRBD2. The CDR3 runs 14 residues. The germline V gene encodes CDR1 SNHLY and CDR2 FYNNEI. J gave up 7 bases and V 5 bases, and 5 bases lay outside the gene matches. Here the CDR3 DNA reads TGTGCCAGCAGTCCACTAGCGGGATTAAATGAGCAGTTCTTC. Its protein product is CASSPLAGLNEQFF.

The J gene is TRBJ1-1, the V gene TRBV6-1; D might be TRBD1 (6 bases). The V end was cut by 6 bases, the J end by 3 bases, with 17 bases between. CDR1 is MNHNS and CDR2 is SASEGT in the germline V gene. This CDR3 has 15 residues. CDR3 coding DNA: TGTGCCAGCAGCGTAACACATCCAGGGGACACTGAAGCTTTCTTT. Its translation is CASSVTHPGDTEAFF.

The gene calls are TRBV9 and TRBJ2-5, with TRBD1 matching 7 bases. The CDR3 extends over 12 amino acids. Germline CDR1 reads SGDLS; CDR2 reads YYNGEE. The ends lost 0 bases at V and 13 bases at J; junction bases unmatched: 6. CDR3 amino acids: CASSVAQGDLYF. The CDR3 bases are TGTGCCAGCAGCGTAGCTCAGGGGGACCTGTACTTC. Full variable domain (rest looked up from reference TRBV9 and TRBJ2-5): DSGVTQTPKHLITATGQRVTLRCSPRSGDLSVYWYQQSLDQGLQFLIQYYNGEERAKGNILERFSAQQFPDLHSELNLSSLELGDSALYFCASSVAQGDLYFGPGTRLLVL.

This clonotype was seen repeatedly, ten times or more. The V call is TRBV18, the J call TRBJ2-7; unclear D gene. The V gene's germline CDR1 is KGHSH and CDR2 LQKENI. Trimming stripped 0 bases from V and 3 bases from J, with 12 bases between. This CDR3 is 15 amino acids long. The CDR3 region is CASSPPSGVRYEQYF. The CDR3 coding sequence is TGTGCCAGCTCACCACCAAGTGGGGTTCGCTACGAGCAGTACTTC.

This clonotype was seen at least ten times. The genes are TRBV7-9 and TRBJ2-7; 8 bases agree with TRBD2. Germline assignment: CDR1 SEHNR and CDR2 FQNEAQ (reference sequence). This CDR3 has 14 amino acids. Unmatched junction bases numbered 6, after V lost 4 bases and J lost 4 bases. Here the CDR3 reads CASSSPSGLYEQYF. In DNA form, the CDR3 reads TGTGCCAGCAGCTCGCCTAGCGGGCTTTACGAGCAGTACTTC.

This clonotype was counted ten times or more. The chain recombines TRBV7-6 with TRBJ2-3; 10 nucleotides agree with TRBD2. Trimming cost V 4 bases and J 2 bases; bases outside gene matches: 3. CDR3 length: 15 amino acids. In germline, CDR1 is SGHVS, CDR2 FNYEAQ. The CDR3 DNA reads as TGTGCCAGCAGCTCTAGCGGGAGTATCACAGATACGCAGTATTTT. It is translated as CASSSSGSITDTQYF. Using reference TRBV7-6 and TRBJ2-3 for the parts outside the CDR3, the full variable domain is GAGVSQSPRYKVTKRGQDVALRCDPISGHVSLYWYRQALGQGPEFLTYFNYEAQQDKSGLPNDRFSAERPEGSISTLTIQRTEQRDSAMYRCASSSSGSITDTQYFGPGTRLTVL.

The CDR3, as DNA: TGTGCCAGCAGCCGATCGACGGACTATAATTCACCCCTCCACTTT. As protein: CASSRSTDYNSPLHF. This chain links TRBV7-9 with TRBJ1-6; D remains unclear. There are 15 residues in the CDR3. The germline V gene encodes CDR1 SEHNR and CDR2 FQNEAQ (reference sequence). The V end lost 5 bases, the J end lost 3 bases, and 11 bases lay between the germline ends.

This clonotype was picked up a small number of times. This chain joins TRBV5-1 and TRBJ2-2; maybe TRBD1 (5 bases). Trimming cost V 0 bases and J 0 bases, with 9 bases left between them. The CDR3 is made up of 16 amino acids. The V gene's germline CDR1 is SGHRS and CDR2 YFSETQ. CDR3 in amino acids: CASSLDRSSNTGELFF. The CDR3, as DNA: TGCGCCAGCAGCTTGGACAGGTCGTCGAACACCGGGGAGCTGTTTTTT.